This paragraph covers one TCR beta chain sequence. The antigen it binds to is not known. Base-call qualities are not available, and no considerably larger clone is one nucleotide away. Libraries were constructed by the immunoSEQ multiplex PCR assay. As for the original processing: A statistical classification framework was built for diagnosing cytomegalovirus status from the catalog of TCR beta chain sequences. TCRdb's version of the immuneACCESS table is confined to in-frame rearrangements and falls short of the full clone set. An unresolved V gene accounts for under half of the shortfall where checked; the remainder is of unknown origin. V, J and clone size are taken as reported in that table, and D and trimming were inferred from the DNA itself. This sample holds over 70,000 clones; less than 95% were observed only once. The ten largest clones take up roughly 0.6% of the sample. CDR1 SGDLS and CDR2 YYNGEE were looked up in the germline V gene. The CDR3 has 16 amino acids, counting the end cysteine and phenylalanine. The read is trimmed to its CDR3 DNA, 48 bases read in frame from base 1. Compared with germline, V lacks 3 bases and J lacks 0 bases; bases without a gene match: 7.

The source of the sample is a study of cytomegalovirus exposure and HLA in healthy donors (dated by TCRdb to the late 2010s). About the full investigation: A later analysis indicated that the roughly 130 validation repertoires were generated on the platform also employed for the 700 or so repertoires of the first cohort. The study aimed to test whether signatures of past pathogen exposure could be identified by cataloging public T cell receptors. Along with the roughly 700-subject first cohort, a separate validation cohort of more than 90 different subjects was used. To predict cytomegalovirus infection status, the study combined high-throughput TCR immunosequencing, statistical association of individual TCRs with disease status, and machine learning. Points the paper makes about the study in general: A later analysis found that TCRs clustered in the first cohort also tended to co-occur in the 130 or so validation repertoires, with 94% of cluster scores above 0. The authors suggested that the approach could potentially be generalized to other disease states and immunological phenotypes. In the study, 164 TCR beta chains were listed as associated with cytomegalovirus. Most TCR sequences were seen in very few donors, while some public TCRs were found in many individuals. All 110 or so repertoires were used to score co-occurrence in the validation cohort in a later analysis, because that analysis had no HLA typing for the cohort. A few of the identified cytomegalovirus-associated TCR beta chains were confirmed in vitro to be specific for cytomegalovirus antigens. Cytomegalovirus status was reported to be diagnosed by the classifier with high specificity and sensitivity in both the original and validation cohorts.

Separate from the roughly 660-subject first cohort, the validation cohort of about 130 subjects was the group to which the donors belonged. The clonotype was recovered from a woman aged 18-29 years in good health and CMV-seronegative. The sample was PBMCs. This chain joins TRBV9 to TRBJ2-3; 7 central bases correspond to TRBD2. The sequenced DNA: TGTGCCAGCAGCGAGGGGCTAGCGGCTAGCACAGATACGCAGTATTTT. The encoded protein is CASSEGLAASTDTQYF.